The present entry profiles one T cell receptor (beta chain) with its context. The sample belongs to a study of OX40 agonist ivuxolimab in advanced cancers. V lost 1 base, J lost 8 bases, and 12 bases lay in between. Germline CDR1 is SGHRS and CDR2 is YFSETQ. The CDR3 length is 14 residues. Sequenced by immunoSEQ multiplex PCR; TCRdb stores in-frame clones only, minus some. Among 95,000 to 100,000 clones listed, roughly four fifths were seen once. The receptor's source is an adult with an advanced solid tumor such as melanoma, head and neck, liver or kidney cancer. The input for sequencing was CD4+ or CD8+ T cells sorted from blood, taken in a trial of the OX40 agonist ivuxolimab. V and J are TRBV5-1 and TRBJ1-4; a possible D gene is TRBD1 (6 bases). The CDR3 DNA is TGCGCCAGCAGCTTGATGACCGGGACAGAAAAACTGTTTTTT. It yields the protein CASSLMTGTEKLFF.